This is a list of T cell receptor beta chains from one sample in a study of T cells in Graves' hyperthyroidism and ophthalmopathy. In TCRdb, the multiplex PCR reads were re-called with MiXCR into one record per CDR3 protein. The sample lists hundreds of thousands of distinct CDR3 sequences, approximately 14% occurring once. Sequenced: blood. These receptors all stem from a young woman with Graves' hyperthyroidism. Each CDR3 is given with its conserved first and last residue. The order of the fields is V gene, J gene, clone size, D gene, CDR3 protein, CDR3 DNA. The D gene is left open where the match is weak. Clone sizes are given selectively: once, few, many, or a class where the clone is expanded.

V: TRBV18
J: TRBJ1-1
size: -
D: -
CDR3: CASSHTTGRNTEAFF
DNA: TGTGCCAGCTCACACACGACAGGTAGGAACACTGAAGCTTTCTTT

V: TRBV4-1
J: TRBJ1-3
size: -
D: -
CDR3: CASSQGRALGNTIYF
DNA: TGCGCCAGCAGCCAAGGGAGGGCGTTAGGAAACACCATATATTTT

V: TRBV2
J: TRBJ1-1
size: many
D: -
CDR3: CASKLWAEAFF
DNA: TGTGCCAGCAAGCTGTGGGCAGAAGCTTTCTTT

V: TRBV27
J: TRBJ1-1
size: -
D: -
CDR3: CASRRLGGGREAFF
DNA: TGTGCCAGCAGGCGGCTGGGAGGGGGGCGGGAAGCTTTCTTT

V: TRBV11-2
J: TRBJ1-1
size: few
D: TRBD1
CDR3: CASIQGASYGTEAFF
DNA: TGTGCCAGCATACAGGGGGCTAGTTACGGGACTGAAGCTTTCTTT

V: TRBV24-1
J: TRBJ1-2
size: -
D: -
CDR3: CATSDFGGAGYTF
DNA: TGTGCCACCAGTGATTTTGGGGGAGCGGGCTACACCTTC

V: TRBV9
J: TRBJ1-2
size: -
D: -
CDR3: CASSVTANPYGYTF
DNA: TGTGCCAGCAGCGTTACAGCGAATCCCTATGGCTACACCTTC

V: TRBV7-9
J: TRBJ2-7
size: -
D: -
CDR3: CASSPSTARNEQYF
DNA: TGTGCCAGCAGCCCGAGTACGGCGCGGAACGAGCAGTACTTC

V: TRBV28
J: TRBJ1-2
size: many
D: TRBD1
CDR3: CASSLKTGDYYGYTF
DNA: TGTGCCAGCAGTCTAAAGACAGGGGATTACTATGGCTACACCTTC

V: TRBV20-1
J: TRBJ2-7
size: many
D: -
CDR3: CSATNQGYEQYF
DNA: TGCAGTGCTACCAACCAGGGATACGAGCAGTACTTC

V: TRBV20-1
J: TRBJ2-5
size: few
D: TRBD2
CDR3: CSASVGRMIETQYF
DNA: TGCAGTGCTAGCGTCGGGAGGATGATAGAGACCCAGTACTTC

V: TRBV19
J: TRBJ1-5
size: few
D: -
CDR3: CATSDAGVRNQPQHF
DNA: TGTGCCACCAGTGACGCGGGGGTCCGCAATCAGCCCCAGCATTTT

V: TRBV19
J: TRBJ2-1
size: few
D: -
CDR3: CASSILASEQFF
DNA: TGTGCCAGTAGTATATTAGCGAGTGAGCAGTTCTTC

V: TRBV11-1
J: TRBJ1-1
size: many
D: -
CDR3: CASSLGGGGNTEAFF
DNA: TGTGCCAGCAGCTTAGGCGGGGGCGGGAACACTGAAGCTTTCTTT

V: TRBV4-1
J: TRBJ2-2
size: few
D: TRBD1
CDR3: CASSRTTGSTGELFF
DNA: TGCGCCAGCAGCCGAACGACAGGGAGCACCGGGGAGCTGTTTTTT

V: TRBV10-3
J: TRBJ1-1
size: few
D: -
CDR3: CAISSTGGKNTEAFF
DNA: TGTGCCATCAGTTCGACGGGGGGGAAGAACACTGAAGCTTTCTTT

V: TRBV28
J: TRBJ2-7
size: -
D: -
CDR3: CASSLLILSDEQYF
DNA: TGTGCCAGCAGTTTACTAATTTTGAGCGACGAGCAGTACTTC

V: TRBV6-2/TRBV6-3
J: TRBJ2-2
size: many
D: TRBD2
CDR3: CASSYPGTSGGSNTGELFF
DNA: TGTGCCAGCAGTTACCCCGGGACTAGCGGGGGTTCGAACACCGGGGAGCTGTTTTTT

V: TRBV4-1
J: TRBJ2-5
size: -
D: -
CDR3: CASSQVGSETQYF
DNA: TGCGCCAGCAGCCAAGTTGGATCGGAGACCCAGTACTTC

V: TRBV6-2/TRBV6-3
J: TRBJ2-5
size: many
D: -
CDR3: CASRRGTYDQETQYF
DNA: TGTGCCAGCCGACGCGGGACTTACGACCAAGAGACCCAGTACTTC

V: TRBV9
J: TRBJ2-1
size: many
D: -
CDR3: CASSVEDRSSYNEQFF
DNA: TGTGCCAGCAGCGTAGAGGACCGGAGCTCCTACAATGAGCAGTTCTTC

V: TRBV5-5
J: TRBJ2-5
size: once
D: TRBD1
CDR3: CASRFGAITGGWETQYF
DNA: TGTGCCAGCAGGTTTGGGGCGATAACAGGGGGCTGGGAGACCCAGTACTTC

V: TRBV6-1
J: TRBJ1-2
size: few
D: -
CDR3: CASSEALRGYTF
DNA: TGTGCTAGCAGTGAAGCGCTTCGGGGCTACACCTTC

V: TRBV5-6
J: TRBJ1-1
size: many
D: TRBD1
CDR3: CASSLVGRGHTEAFF
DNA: TGTGCCAGCAGCTTGGTGGGGAGGGGGCACACTGAAGCTTTCTTT

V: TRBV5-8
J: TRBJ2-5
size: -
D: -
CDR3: CASSLGRLGRRPFKETQYF
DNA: TGTGCCAGCAGCTTGGGCCGTTTAGGACGGCGGCCGTTTAAAGAGACCCAGTACTTC

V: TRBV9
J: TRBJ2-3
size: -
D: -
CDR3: CASSPGVATTDTQYF
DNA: TGTGCCAGCAGCCCCGGGGTAGCGACCACAGATACGCAGTATTTT

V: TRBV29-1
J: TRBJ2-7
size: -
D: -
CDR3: CSVSKGRLYEQYF
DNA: TGCAGCGTTAGTAAGGGGCGCTTGTACGAGCAGTACTTC

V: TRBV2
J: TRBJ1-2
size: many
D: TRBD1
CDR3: CASRAGQVAGYGYTF
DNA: TGTGCCAGCAGGGCGGGACAGGTAGCGGGCTATGGCTACACCTTC

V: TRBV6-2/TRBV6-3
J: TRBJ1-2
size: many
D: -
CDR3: CASNPAGTYGYTF
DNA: TGTGCCAGCAATCCCGCCGGGACCTATGGCTACACCTTC

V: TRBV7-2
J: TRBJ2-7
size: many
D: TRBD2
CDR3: CASSPRKGLLAGGLGALYEQYF
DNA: TGTGCCAGCAGCCCCCGAAAGGGCTTACTAGCGGGAGGGTTGGGGGCCCTCTACGAGCAGTACTTC

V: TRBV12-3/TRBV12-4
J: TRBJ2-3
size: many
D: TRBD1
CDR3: CASSSPDRGTDTQYF
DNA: TGTGCCAGCAGTTCCCCTGACAGGGGAACAGATACGCAGTATTTT

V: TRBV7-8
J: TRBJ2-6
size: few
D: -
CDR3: CASSPSRASGANVLTF
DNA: TGTGCCAGCAGCCCTTCACGGGCCTCTGGGGCCAACGTCCTGACTTTC

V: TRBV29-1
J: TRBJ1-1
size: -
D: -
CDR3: CSVRKTGPPGRAFF
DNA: TGCAGCGTTCGGAAGACCGGGCCCCCCGGAAGGGCTTTCTTT

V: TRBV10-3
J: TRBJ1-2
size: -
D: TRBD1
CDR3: CAISAGQGIGYTF
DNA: TGTGCCATCAGTGCCGGACAGGGGATCGGCTACACCTTC

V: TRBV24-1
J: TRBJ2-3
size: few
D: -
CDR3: CATSDPSEGTDTQYF
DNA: TGTGCCACCAGTGACCCTTCCGAGGGCACAGATACGCAGTATTTT

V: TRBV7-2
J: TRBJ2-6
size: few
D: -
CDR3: CAQRWAGANVLTF
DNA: TGTGCGCAAAGGTGGGCTGGGGCCAACGTCCTGACTTTC

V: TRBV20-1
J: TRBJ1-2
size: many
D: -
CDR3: CSSMDNYGYTF
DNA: TGCAGTTCGATGGACAACTATGGCTACACCTTC

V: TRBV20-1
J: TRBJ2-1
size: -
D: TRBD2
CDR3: CSATSAGASSYNEQFF
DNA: TGCAGTGCAACCTCGGCGGGAGCTTCCTCCTACAATGAGCAGTTCTTC

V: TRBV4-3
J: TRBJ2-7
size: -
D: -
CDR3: CASSQVSGTSSYEQYF
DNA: TGCGCCAGCAGCCAAGTATCAGGAACATCTTCCTACGAGCAGTACTTC

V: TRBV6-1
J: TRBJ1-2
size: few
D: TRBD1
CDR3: CASGDRGTSYGYTF
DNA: TGTGCCAGCGGGGACAGGGGGACTAGCTATGGCTACACCTTC

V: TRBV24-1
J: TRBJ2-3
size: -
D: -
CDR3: CATGRGSATDTQYF
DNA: TGTGCCACCGGAAGAGGATCTGCCACAGATACGCAGTATTTT